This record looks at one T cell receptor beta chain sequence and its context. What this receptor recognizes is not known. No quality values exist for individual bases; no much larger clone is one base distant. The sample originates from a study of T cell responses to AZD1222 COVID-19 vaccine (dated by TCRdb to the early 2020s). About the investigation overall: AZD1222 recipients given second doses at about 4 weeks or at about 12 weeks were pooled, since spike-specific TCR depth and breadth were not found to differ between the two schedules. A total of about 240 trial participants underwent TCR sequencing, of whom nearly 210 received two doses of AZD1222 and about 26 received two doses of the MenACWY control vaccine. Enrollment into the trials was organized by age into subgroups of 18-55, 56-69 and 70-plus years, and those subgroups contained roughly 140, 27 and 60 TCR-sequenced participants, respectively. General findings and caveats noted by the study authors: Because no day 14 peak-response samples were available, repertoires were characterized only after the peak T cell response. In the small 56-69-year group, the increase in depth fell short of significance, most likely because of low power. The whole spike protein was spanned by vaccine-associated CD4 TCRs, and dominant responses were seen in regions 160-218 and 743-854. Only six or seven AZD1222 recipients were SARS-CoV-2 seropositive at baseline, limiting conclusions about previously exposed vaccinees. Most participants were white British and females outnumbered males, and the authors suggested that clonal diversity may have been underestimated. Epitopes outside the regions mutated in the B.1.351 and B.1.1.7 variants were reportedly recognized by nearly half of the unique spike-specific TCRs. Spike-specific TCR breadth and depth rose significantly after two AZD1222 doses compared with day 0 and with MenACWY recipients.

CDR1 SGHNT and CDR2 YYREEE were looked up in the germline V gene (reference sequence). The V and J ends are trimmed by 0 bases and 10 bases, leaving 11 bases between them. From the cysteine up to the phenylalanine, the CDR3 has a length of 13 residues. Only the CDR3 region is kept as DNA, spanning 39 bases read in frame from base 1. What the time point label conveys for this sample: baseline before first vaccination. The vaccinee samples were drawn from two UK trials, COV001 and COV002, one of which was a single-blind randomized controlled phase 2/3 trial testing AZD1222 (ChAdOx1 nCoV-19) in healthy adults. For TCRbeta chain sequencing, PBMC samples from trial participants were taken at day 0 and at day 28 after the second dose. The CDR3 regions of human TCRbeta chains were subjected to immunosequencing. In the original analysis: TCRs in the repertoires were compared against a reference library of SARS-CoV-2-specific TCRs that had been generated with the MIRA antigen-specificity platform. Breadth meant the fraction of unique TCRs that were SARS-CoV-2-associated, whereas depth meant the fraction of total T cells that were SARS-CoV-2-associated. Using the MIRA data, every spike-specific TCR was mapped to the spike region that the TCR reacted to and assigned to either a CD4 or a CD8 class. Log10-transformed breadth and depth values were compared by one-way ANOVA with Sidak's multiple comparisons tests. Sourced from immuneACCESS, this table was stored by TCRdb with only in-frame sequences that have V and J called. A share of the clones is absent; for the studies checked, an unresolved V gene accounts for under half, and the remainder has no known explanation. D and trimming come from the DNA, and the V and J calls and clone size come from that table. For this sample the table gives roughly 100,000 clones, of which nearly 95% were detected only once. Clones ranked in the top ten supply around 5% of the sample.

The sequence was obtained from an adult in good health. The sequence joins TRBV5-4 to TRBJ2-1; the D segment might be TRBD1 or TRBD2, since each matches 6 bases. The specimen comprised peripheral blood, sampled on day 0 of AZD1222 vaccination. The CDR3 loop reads CASSLDPGAEQFF. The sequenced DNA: TGTGCCAGCAGCTTGGACCCGGGGGCGGAGCAGTTCTTC.